Below are 12 T cell receptor beta chains sequenced from a single sample in a study of control samples from healthy donors and cancer patients. Libraries were prepared by immunoSEQ multiplex PCR; TCRdb keeps only in-frame clonotypes and omits some of them. This sample has over 100,000 clones, with about 92% found just once. The sequenced sample consisted of blood. Receptors were obtained from a woman between 50 and 59 years old in good health.

The CDR3 here is CASSREAGSSYEQYF. CDR3 DNA sequence: TGTGCCAGCAGCAGGGAAGCGGGGAGCTCCTACGAGCAGTACTTC. This chain links TRBV7-6 with TRBJ2-7, with 7 bases that match TRBD2. The junction had 7 bases not matched to a gene; V was cut back by 5 bases and J by 0 bases. The CDR3 spans 15 residues. The germline V gene encodes CDR1 SGHVS and CDR2 FNYEAQ.

V gene TRBV4-1 combines with J gene TRBJ2-2, with D unclear. From germline, CDR1 is MGHRA and CDR2 YSYEKL. This CDR3 spans 14 amino acids. Trimming left V 4 bases short and J 4 bases short, with 10 bases between. As DNA, the CDR3 is TGCGCCAGCAGCCCACCCGGGTCCACCGGGGAGCTGTTTTTT. Its protein product is CASSPPGSTGELFF.

V is TRBV3-1 (or the pseudogene TRBV3-2) and J is TRBJ2-7; D is uncertain. Looked up from germline, CDR1 is LGHDT and CDR2 is YNNKEL (reference sequence). The V end was cut by 1 base, the J end by 0 bases, with 4 bases between. The CDR3 length is 13 residues. The CDR3 protein is CASSQVASYEQYF. The DNA for the CDR3 is TGTGCCAGCAGCCAAGTCGCCTCCTACGAGCAGTACTTC.

CDR3 in amino acids: CASSNLYNEQFF. CDR3 DNA sequence: TGTGCCAGCAGTAACCTTTACAATGAGCAGTTCTTC. The V call is TRBV25-1, the J call TRBJ2-1; D unclear. Germline CDR1 MGHDK, CDR2 SYGVNS. This CDR3 is built from 12 residues. Trimming stripped 5 bases from V and 4 bases from J, with 6 bases between.

This sequence joins TRBV3-1 (or the pseudogene TRBV3-2) and TRBJ1-5, with 8 bases lining up with TRBD1. The J segment lost 4 bases and the V segment lost 0 bases, leaving 11 bases of the junction unmatched. The CDR3 is 18 residues long. Germline assignment: CDR1 LGHDT and CDR2 YNNKEL (reference sequence). In DNA form, the CDR3 reads TGTGCCAGCAGCCAAGATTCAGGGGCAGGGGGCCTAAATCAGCCCCAGCATTTT. Translated, it gives CASSQDSGAGGLNQPQHF.

The chain recombines TRBV19 with TRBJ2-7; perhaps D is TRBD1 or TRBD2 (5 bases each). The CDR3 is 13 residues long. Looked up from germline, CDR1 is LNHDA and CDR2 is SQIVND (reference sequence). Deletions cut 6 bases from V and 6 bases from J, with 15 bases between. The CDR3 bases are TGTGCCAGTAGCGAAGCGACGGGGCGCGAGCAGTACTTC. This translates into CASSEATGREQYF. The whole variable domain, filled in from reference TRBV19 and TRBJ2-7, reads DGGITQSPKYLFRKEGQNVTLSCEQNLNHDAMYWYRQDPGQGLRLIYYSQIVNDFQKGDIAEGYSVSREKKESFPLTVTSAQKNPTAFYLCASSEATGREQYFGPGTRLTVT.

The J gene is TRBJ2-2, the V gene TRBV19; D call uncertain. Trimming removed 2 bases at V and 1 base at J, with 8 bases between. CDR1 and CDR2 from the germline V gene are LNHDA and SQIVND (reference sequence). This CDR3 has 15 amino acids. This chain's CDR3 is CASSIKHLNTGELFF. The CDR3 nucleotides read TGTGCCAGTAGTATAAAACACCTGAACACCGGGGAGCTGTTTTTT.

The V call is TRBV16, the J call TRBJ2-5; D not certain. Trimming took 0 bases from V and 5 from J, leaving 16 bases between them. The CDR3 is made up of 16 amino acids. The V gene's germline CDR1 is KGHSY and CDR2 FQNENV. CDR3 in amino acids: CASSQSGLNSRETQYF. As DNA, the CDR3 is TGTGCCAGCAGCCAATCGGGTCTGAATTCGAGGGAGACCCAGTACTTC.

The gene calls are TRBV7-6 and TRBJ2-1; D is ambiguous. The CDR3 loop spans 13 amino acids. V lost 5 bases, J lost 6 bases, and 11 bases lay in between. Germline lookup yields CDR1 SGHVS and CDR2 FNYEAQ. The CDR3 is CASSANIVNEQFF. CDR3 DNA sequence: TGTGCCAGCAGCGCGAATATTGTCAATGAGCAGTTCTTC.

The chain is built from TRBV5-1 and TRBJ2-3; the D call may be TRBD1 or TRBD2 (5 bases each). V was shortened by 1 base and J by 0 bases, with 12 bases between the two germline ends. The germline gives CDR1 SGHRS, CDR2 YFSETQ. The CDR3 is made up of 16 amino acids. CDR3 sequence reads: CASSLRDVGSTDTQYF. As DNA, the CDR3 is TGCGCCAGCAGCTTGAGGGACGTAGGCAGCACAGATACGCAGTATTTT.

V usage is TRBV6-5 and J usage is TRBJ2-5; D possibly corresponds to TRBD1 (5 bases). CDR3 length: 14 amino acids. V was clipped by 5 bases and J by 4 bases, with 14 bases between them. In germline, CDR1 is MNHEY, CDR2 SVGAGI. CDR3 residues: CASSNTWGSETQYF. The DNA for the CDR3 is TGTGCCAGCAGTAACACTTGGGGCTCAGAGACCCAGTACTTC.

The CDR3 here is CAGGPGGTENSPLHF. The CDR3 DNA sequence: TGTGCCGGGGGCCCCGGAGGGACAGAGAATTCACCCCTCCACTTT. V and J are TRBV19 and TRBJ1-6; 7 positions agree with TRBD1. This CDR3 spans 15 amino acids. J was trimmed by 7 bases and V by 11 bases; bases with no gene match: 14. CDR1 LNHDA and CDR2 SQIVND come from the germline V gene (reference sequence). Together with reference TRBV19 and TRBJ1-6, the CDR3 gives the full variable domain: DGGITQSPKYLFRKEGQNVTLSCEQNLNHDAMYWYRQDPGQGLRLIYYSQIVNDFQKGDIAEGYSVSREKKESFPLTVTSAQKNPTAFYLCAGGPGGTENSPLHFGNGTRLTVT.